Presented here are 11 T cell receptor beta chains from one specimen sequenced in a study of blood T cells in healthy people across ages. Primed by a sample-barcoded 5' primer and a J-beta primer mix, a second PCR proceeded for about 7 to 11 cycles. TCRdb analysed the 5' RACE reads with MiXCR anew, one entry per CDR3 protein. The table lists 850,000 to 1,000,000 distinct CDR3 sequences, 51% of them singletons. The sample comprised blood. These receptors all stem from a woman aged 60-70 years in good health.

This clonotype came up once. The chain combines TRBV5-1 with TRBJ2-5, with D possibly TRBD1 on 6 matching bases. Germline CDR1 reads SGHRS; CDR2 reads YFSETQ. V was trimmed by 4 bases and J by 2 bases, leaving 18 bases between them. The CDR3 runs to 16 residues. The CDR3 here is CASSRGQLATQETQYF. Here the CDR3 DNA reads TGCGCCAGCAGCCGGGGACAATTGGCCACGCAAGAGACCCAGTACTTC. Variable domain in full (rest from reference TRBV5-1 and TRBJ2-5): KAGVTQTPRYLIKTRGQQVTLSCSPISGHRSVSWYQQTPGQGLQFLFEYFSETQRNKGNFPGRFSGRQFSNSRSEMNVSTLELGDSALYLCASSRGQLATQETQYFGPGTRLLVL.

The chain couples TRBV7-9 to TRBJ1-2; 9 bases are shared with TRBD1. Germline CDR1 is SEHNR and CDR2 is FQNEAQ (reference sequence). CDR3 length equals 12 residues. V shed 5 bases, J shed 13 bases, and the junction held 8 bases outside the gene matches. Here the CDR3 reads CASSPRDRVTTF. Here the CDR3 DNA reads TGTGCCAGCAGCCCAAGGGACAGGGTGACCACCTTC.

This clonotype was seen just once. V is TRBV6-1 and J is TRBJ2-7; either TRBD1 or TRBD2 may fit D (5 bases each). The V end lost 1 base, the J end lost 1 base, and 17 bases lay between the germline ends. Germline V gene lookup returns CDR1 MNHNS and CDR2 SASEGT. This CDR3 region has 17 residues. CDR3 sequence reads: CASSEGSGTDLSYEQYF. The CDR3 DNA follows: TGTGCCAGCAGTGAAGGCTCGGGGACGGACCTTTCCTACGAGCAGTACTTC.

The rearrangement uses TRBV5-5 and TRBJ2-7, with 8 bases lining up with TRBD1. Trimming removed 4 bases from V and 4 bases from J; junction bases left unmatched: 10. Germline CDR1 reads SGHKS; CDR2 reads YYEKEE (reference sequence). The CDR3 sequence is 15 residues long. CDR3 region: CASSHRTGRPYEQYF. Here the CDR3 DNA reads TGTGCCAGCAGCCACCGGACAGGGAGGCCATACGAGCAGTACTTC.

There are a few counts of this clonotype. The chain has TRBV28 and TRBJ2-7, with 9 bases fitting TRBD1. The CDR3 length is 13 residues. With 10 bases clipped from V and 5 bases from J, the junction kept 9 bases outside the gene matches. Germline CDR1 and CDR2: MDHEN and SYDVKM. The CDR3 region is CATVTGGINEQYF. The DNA of the CDR3 is TGTGCCACTGTCACAGGGGGCATTAACGAGCAGTACTTC. The variable domain in full, with the rest retrieved from reference TRBV28 and TRBJ2-7, is DVKVTQSSRYLVKRTGEKVFLECVQDMDHENMFWYRQDPGLGLRLIYFSYDVKMKEKGDIPEGYSVSREKKERFSLILESASTNQTSMYLCATVTGGINEQYFGPGTRLTVT.

The V and J genes are TRBV12-3 or TRBV12-4 and TRBJ2-7, with 13 bases aligning to TRBD2. The V segment lost 1 base and the J segment 5 bases; nucleotides outside the gene matches: 5. This CDR3 has 16 residues. This chain's CDR3 is CASSLELAGGPNEQYF. CDR3 bases: TGTGCCAGCAGTTTAGAACTAGCGGGAGGGCCCAACGAGCAGTACTTC.

This chain connects TRBV10-3 to TRBJ2-2; perhaps TRBD2 as D (6 bases). The CDR3 spans 12 residues. Germline values: CDR1 ENHRY, CDR2 SYGVKD. V was clipped by 8 bases and J by 6 bases, with 10 bases between them. CDR3 DNA sequence: TGTGCCATCGGGACTCCCCCCGGGGAGCTGTTTTTT. Residues: CAIGTPPGELFF.

In its sample, this clonotype was seen once. The CDR3 is CASSPDSSKLFF. CDR3 DNA: TGTGCCAGCAGTCCAGACAGCTCTAAGCTGTTTTTT. This chain connects TRBV12-3 or TRBV12-4 to TRBJ1-4, with a weak D call TRBD1 (5 bases). V shed 5 bases and J shed 14 bases, with 15 bases lying between them. This CDR3 has 12 amino acids.

This clonotype was detected only a few times. The CDR3 is CASSVRAGAKNIQYF. The CDR3 DNA reads TGTGCCAGCAGCGTGAGAGCGGGAGCCAAAAACATTCAGTACTTC. The gene calls are TRBV7-2 and TRBJ2-4; D is possibly TRBD2 (6 bases). This CDR3 region has 15 residues. CDR1 and CDR2 from the germline V gene are SGHTA and FQGNSA. V lost 5 bases and J 0 bases, leaving 11 bases between the germline ends.

In this sample, this clonotype turned up a few times. This chain connects TRBV29-1 to TRBJ2-1; D possibly matches TRBD1 or TRBD2 (5 bases each). V was pared by 7 bases and J by 2 bases, with 15 bases between. The CDR3 is 14 residues long. CDR1 and CDR2 from the germline V gene are SQVTM and ANQGSEA. CDR3 DNA: TGCAGCGCAGAACGCCGGGGACCCTACAATGAGCAGTTCTTC. It translates to CSAERRGPYNEQFF.

V gene TRBV2 combines with J gene TRBJ2-7, with 7 bases fitting TRBD1. Germline V gene data show CDR1 as SNHLY and CDR2 as FYNNEI. Trimming took 7 bases from V and 7 from J; bases not matched to a gene: 7. The CDR3 consists of 12 residues. The CDR3 region has the DNA TGTGCCAGCACGACAGGGTCATGGGAGCAGTACTTC. Protein sequence: CASTTGSWEQYF.